Below are 29 T cell receptor beta chains sequenced from a single sample in a study of blood T cell repertoires in COVID-19. Here immunoSEQ multiplex PCR was the method, and the copy in TCRdb shows in-frame clones only, minus some. The sample gives some 14,000 clones, less than 80% of which show up once; 7.5% to 10% is in the top ten. Material for sequencing was peripheral blood. The receptors here all came from a man between 65 and 79 years old with acute or convalescent COVID-19.

CDR3 DNA: TGTGCCTGGAGTGAGGGACTAGCAAACAATGAGCAGTTCTTC. Amino acids: CAWSEGLANNEQFF. The rearrangement joins TRBV30 to TRBJ2-1; 9 nucleotides match TRBD2. This CDR3 comprises 14 residues. V lost 1 base, J lost 5 bases, and 3 bases stayed unmatched. Germline CDR1 GTSNPN, CDR2 SVGIG (reference sequence).

Only a few counts were recorded for this clone. The chain recombines TRBV9 with TRBJ1-1; D is unresolved. Germline V lookup: CDR1 SGDLS, CDR2 YYNGEE. The CDR3 consists of 13 residues. Trimming removed 3 bases at V and 0 bases at J, with 6 bases between. CDR3 protein: CASSAVLNTEAFF. CDR3 nucleotide sequence: TGTGCCAGCAGCGCAGTCTTGAACACTGAAGCTTTCTTT.

The rearrangement uses TRBV7-2 and TRBJ2-7; D ambiguous. The V end was cut by 1 base, the J end by 3 bases, with 7 bases between. This CDR3 is built from 13 residues. Germline values: CDR1 SGHTA, CDR2 FQGNSA. The CDR3 nucleotides read TGTGCCAGCAGCTTAGGACTTCTCTACGAGCAGTACTTC. Protein: CASSLGLLYEQYF.

The chain has TRBV5-1 and TRBJ2-2; TRBD2 matches at 14 bases. The length of the CDR3 is 15 residues. Germline lookup yields CDR1 SGHRS and CDR2 YFSETQ. With V trimmed by 4 bases and J by 6 bases, 2 bases remained unmatched. This CDR3 is CASSRTSGGSGELFF. The CDR3 region has the DNA TGCGCCAGCAGCAGGACTAGCGGGGGGTCCGGGGAGCTGTTTTTT. Based on the CDR3 plus reference TRBV5-1 and TRBJ2-2, the full variable domain is KAGVTQTPRYLIKTRGQQVTLSCSPISGHRSVSWYQQTPGQGLQFLFEYFSETQRNKGNFPGRFSGRQFSNSRSEMNVSTLELGDSALYLCASSRTSGGSGELFFGEGSRLTVL.

J is TRBJ1-1 and V is TRBV7-8; TRBD1 might be the D (5 bases). The CDR3 extends over 16 amino acids. Germline V lookup: CDR1 SGHVS, CDR2 FQNEAQ. Trimming took 0 bases from V and 4 from J, leaving 15 bases between them. CDR3 DNA sequence: TGTGCCAGCAGCTTAGCGCTTCAGGGTAGTACCACTGAAGCTTTCTTT. This gives the protein CASSLALQGSTTEAFF.

This chain connects TRBV29-1 to TRBJ2-1; TRBD2 is a possible D gene (5 bases). The V gene lost 6 bases and the J gene lost 5 bases, with 20 bases spanning the gap. The V gene's germline CDR1 is SQVTM and CDR2 ANQGSEA. CDR3 length: 15 residues. This chain's CDR3 is CSVEGSTNGNNEQFF. The CDR3 DNA is TGCAGCGTCGAGGGCAGTACCAACGGGAACAATGAGCAGTTCTTC.

This chain links TRBV29-1 with TRBJ2-3; D not certain. This CDR3 comprises 12 residues. CDR1 and CDR2 from the germline V gene are SQVTM and ANQGSEA. The V gene lost 7 bases and the J gene lost 2 bases, with 10 bases spanning the gap. The CDR3 DNA follows: TGCAGCGGAGACTCCTCCACAGATACGCAGTATTTT. Its protein product is CSGDSSTDTQYF.

The J gene is TRBJ2-1, the V gene TRBV18, with TRBD2 matching 10 bases. Germline lookup yields CDR1 KGHSH and CDR2 LQKENI. This CDR3 spans 16 amino acids. V lost 2 bases to trimming and J lost 7 bases; unmatched junction nucleotides: 8. The CDR3 DNA follows: TGTGCCAGCTCACCAAGAGGGAGCGGGGGGGCTAATGAGCAGTTCTTC. It codes for CASSPRGSGGANEQFF.

The chain uses TRBV18 and TRBJ2-3; D possibly corresponds to TRBD2 (6 bases). Germline CDR1 is KGHSH and CDR2 is LQKENI. The V and J ends lost 3 bases and 1 base respectively, with 14 bases between them. The CDR3 spans 16 residues. The CDR3 spells CASSPARDPRTDTQYF. The CDR3 nucleotides read TGTGCCAGCTCACCCGCGCGGGACCCTCGCACAGATACGCAGTATTTT.

This clone was recorded a few times. The rearrangement links TRBV7-2 to TRBJ1-2; 10 nucleotides agree with TRBD1. J gave up 8 bases and V 5 bases, and 8 bases lay outside the gene matches. Germline loops: CDR1 SGHTA, CDR2 FQGNSA. CDR3 length: 14 residues. CDR3 sequence (DNA): TGTGCCAGCAGCCTCCAGGGGGACAGGGGCGGCTACACCTTC. Translation gives CASSLQGDRGGYTF.

In this sample, this clone turned up a few times. The rearrangement links TRBV7-2 to TRBJ2-6; D is uncertain. Germline V gene lookup returns CDR1 SGHTA and CDR2 FQGNSA. The CDR3 sequence is 14 residues long. V was cut by 5 bases and J by 0 bases, with 5 bases left in between. The CDR3 DNA reads as TGTGCCAGCAGCCTAACCTCTGGGGCCAACGTCCTGACTTTC. Translated: CASSLTSGANVLTF. Looking up the rest from reference TRBV7-2 and TRBJ2-6 gives the full variable domain: GAGVSQSPSNKVTEKGKDVELRCDPISGHTALYWYRQSLGQGLEFLIYFQGNSAPDKSGLPSDRFSAERTGGSVSTLTIQRTQQEDSAVYLCASSLTSGANVLTFGAGSRLTVL.

The genes are TRBV2 and TRBJ1-2; D is ambiguous. CDR3 length equals 12 residues. Germline CDR1 SNHLY, CDR2 FYNNEI. V lost 2 bases and J lost 3, with 4 bases in between. The CDR3: CASSESDYGYTF. The CDR3 DNA reads as TGTGCCAGCAGTGAATCCGACTATGGCTACACCTTC.

The chain joins TRBV19 to TRBJ2-7; 7 bases align to TRBD2. After removal of 6 bases from V and 2 bases from J, the junction contained 7 bases not matched to a gene. Per germline, CDR1 LNHDA and CDR2 SQIVND (reference sequence). The CDR3 runs to 14 residues. This CDR3 reads CASRDSAGAYEQYF. CDR3 coding DNA: TGTGCCAGTAGAGACAGTGCGGGGGCCTACGAGCAGTACTTC.

The chain has TRBV27 and TRBJ2-2, with 9 bases identical to TRBD2. Trimming took 6 bases from V and 5 from J; bases not matched to a gene: 7. The CDR3 is made up of 15 amino acids. Germline loops: CDR1 MNHEY, CDR2 SMNVEV (reference sequence). In DNA, the CDR3 is TGTGCCAGCAGAGCTGTCGCGGGAGGGACCGGGGAGCTGTTTTTT. It translates to CASRAVAGGTGELFF.

The chain is built from TRBV19 and TRBJ2-6; TRBD1 matches at 8 bases. The germline V gene has CDR1 LNHDA and CDR2 SQIVND (reference sequence). V lost 5 bases to trimming and J lost 1 base; unmatched junction nucleotides: 1. This CDR3 comprises 15 residues. The CDR3 sequence is CASSRTGSGANVLTF. Here the CDR3 DNA reads TGTGCCAGTAGTCGGACAGGGTCTGGGGCCAACGTCCTGACTTTC.

In this sample, this clone turned up a few times. The chain uses TRBV28 and TRBJ1-1; D ambiguous. Trimming took off 1 base at V and 7 bases at J, with 10 bases between the two ends. Germline CDR1 and CDR2: MDHEN and SYDVKM. The CDR3 is 13 amino acids. CDR3 region: CASSLYAAIEAFF. The CDR3 nucleotides read TGTGCCAGCAGTTTATATGCGGCGATTGAAGCTTTCTTT.

V usage is TRBV7-9 and J usage is TRBJ2-7; 11 positions match TRBD1. The CDR3 has 14 amino acids. The germline V gene encodes CDR1 SEHNR and CDR2 FQNEAQ (reference sequence). Germline trimming cut 5 bases from V and 6 bases from J; bases unmatched to any gene: 6. The CDR3 is CASSPPGQGVEQYF. In DNA form, the CDR3 reads TGTGCCAGCAGCCCACCGGGACAGGGGGTCGAGCAGTACTTC.

The rearrangement joins TRBV5-1 to TRBJ2-3, with 9 bases matching TRBD2. The CDR3 has 15 residues. V lost 4 bases, J lost 0 bases, and 3 bases stayed unmatched. Germline V gene sequence: CDR1 SGHRS, CDR2 YFSETQ. In DNA form, the CDR3 reads TGCGCCAGCAGCCACACTAGCGGGAGCACAGATACGCAGTATTTT. The encoded protein is CASSHTSGSTDTQYF.

The CDR3 coding sequence is TGTGCCAGCAGGAGGGGACAGGGGAGCTACGAGCAGTACTTC. Protein: CASRRGQGSYEQYF. V and J are TRBV6-5 and TRBJ2-7, with 10 bases that match TRBD1. Losses at the gene ends were 6 bases for V and 3 bases for J; bases not matched to a gene: 5. The CDR3 has 14 residues. Germline values: CDR1 MNHEY, CDR2 SVGAGI.

The genes are TRBV30 and TRBJ1-2; no clear D. The CDR3 totals 12 residues. V lost 2 bases to trimming and J lost 4 bases, with 8 bases between them. CDR1 is GTSNPN and CDR2 is SVGIG in the germline V gene (reference sequence). The CDR3 DNA sequence: TGTGCCTGGAGTCCTAACGGCTATGGCTACACCTTC. This gives the protein CAWSPNGYGYTF.

CDR3 DNA: TGTGCCAGCAGTCGACTGGGTCGGGGCTACACCTTC. Protein product: CASSRLGRGYTF. The chain is built from TRBV7-9 and TRBJ1-2; no clear D gene. The CDR3 has 12 residues. Trimming took 6 bases from V and 8 from J, leaving 13 bases between them. Germline V gene sequence: CDR1 SEHNR, CDR2 FQNEAQ (reference sequence).

The J gene is TRBJ2-2, the V gene TRBV19; 12 nucleotides line up with TRBD1. This CDR3 comprises 15 residues. CDR1 and CDR2 from the germline V gene are LNHDA and SQIVND (reference sequence). V was pared by 4 bases and J by 6 bases, with 3 bases of the junction left unmatched. In DNA, the CDR3 is TGTGCCAGTAGTACGGGACAGGGGGCGCCCGGGGAGCTGTTTTTT. Residues: CASSTGQGAPGELFF.

CDR3 nucleotide sequence: TGCAGTGCTAGTATCTCGACCGCAGTCGGGGGCACTGAAGCTTTCTTT. Protein: CSASISTAVGGTEAFF. V gene TRBV20-1 combines with J gene TRBJ1-1, with D perhaps matching TRBD1 (5 bases). Between the trimmed V and J ends, which lost 3 bases and 4 bases, there was a span of 21 bases. In germline, CDR1 is DFQATT, CDR2 SNEGSKA (reference sequence). CDR3 length equals 16 residues.

V gene TRBV6-5 combines with J gene TRBJ2-5, with a tentative D call TRBD1 (6 bases). The CDR3 spans 13 residues. V lost 6 bases and J 7 bases, leaving 15 bases between the germline ends. Germline assignment: CDR1 MNHEY and CDR2 SVGAGI. CDR3 in DNA: TGTGCCAGCAGGGACATAATAGGGGGGACCCAGTACTTC. This codes for CASRDIIGGTQYF.

This clone came up a few times. The genes are TRBV6-5 and TRBJ2-7; 9 positions match TRBD1. Germline lookup yields CDR1 MNHEY and CDR2 SVGAGI. The V segment lost 0 bases and the J segment 5 bases; nucleotides outside the gene matches: 5. CDR3 length: 15 amino acids. The CDR3 sequence is CASSYSGTGFDEQYF. The CDR3, as DNA: TGTGCCAGCAGTTACTCCGGGACAGGGTTCGACGAGCAGTACTTC.

The chain carries TRBV7-2 and TRBJ2-5; 8 bases line up with TRBD2. Germline values: CDR1 SGHTA, CDR2 FQGNSA. Losses at the gene ends were 6 bases for V and 2 bases for J; bases not matched to a gene: 14. This CDR3 is built from 17 residues. The CDR3 protein is CASSSGGGGTRQETQYF. The DNA for the CDR3 is TGTGCCAGCAGTTCCGGAGGGGGGGGGACTAGACAAGAGACCCAGTACTTC.

V gene TRBV4-3 combines with J gene TRBJ1-1; 7 bases line up with TRBD1. Germline V gene sequence: CDR1 LGHNA, CDR2 YSLEER. V trimming: 2 bases; J trimming: 1 base; junction bases outside the gene matches: 4. The CDR3 length is 15 residues. CDR3 nucleotide sequence: TGCGCCAGCAGCCAATCAGGGACAGCGAACACTGAAGCTTTCTTT. Translation: CASSQSGTANTEAFF.

The CDR3 sequence is CASSLGGGGKTQYF. The CDR3 DNA sequence: TGTGCCAGCAGTTTGGGAGGGGGGGGAAAGACCCAGTACTTC. V and J are TRBV28 and TRBJ2-5; TRBD2 is a possible D gene (7 bases). V lost 3 bases and J 6 bases, leaving 14 bases between the germline ends. This CDR3 is 14 amino acids long. CDR1 and CDR2 (germline): MDHEN, SYDVKM.

The rearrangement links TRBV6-2 or TRBV6-3 to TRBJ1-5; D is ambiguous. Germline V gives CDR1 MNHEY, CDR2 SVGEGT. This CDR3 contains 14 residues. V lost 0 bases, J lost 10 bases, and 13 bases lay in between. The CDR3 is CASSYSTLGKPQHF. As DNA, the CDR3 is TGTGCCAGCAGTTACTCGACTTTAGGAAAACCCCAGCATTTT.